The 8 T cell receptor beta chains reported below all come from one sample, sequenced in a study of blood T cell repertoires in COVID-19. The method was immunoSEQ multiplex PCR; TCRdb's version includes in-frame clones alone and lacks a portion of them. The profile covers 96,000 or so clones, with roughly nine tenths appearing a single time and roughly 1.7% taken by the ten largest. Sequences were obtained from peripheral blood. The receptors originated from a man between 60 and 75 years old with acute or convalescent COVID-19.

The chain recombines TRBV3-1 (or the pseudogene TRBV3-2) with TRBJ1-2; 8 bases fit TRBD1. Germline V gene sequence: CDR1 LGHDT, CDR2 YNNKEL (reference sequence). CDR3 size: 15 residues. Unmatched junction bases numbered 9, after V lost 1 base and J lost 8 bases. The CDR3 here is CASSQGVTGELGYTF. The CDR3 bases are TGTGCCAGCAGCCAAGGAGTGACAGGGGAGCTGGGCTACACCTTC.

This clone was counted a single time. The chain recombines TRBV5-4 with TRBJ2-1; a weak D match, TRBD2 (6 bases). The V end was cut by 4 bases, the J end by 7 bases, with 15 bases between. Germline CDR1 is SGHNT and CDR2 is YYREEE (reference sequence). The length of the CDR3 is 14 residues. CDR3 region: CASSKPASDNEQFF. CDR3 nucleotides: TGTGCCAGCAGCAAGCCGGCTAGCGATAATGAGCAGTTCTTC.

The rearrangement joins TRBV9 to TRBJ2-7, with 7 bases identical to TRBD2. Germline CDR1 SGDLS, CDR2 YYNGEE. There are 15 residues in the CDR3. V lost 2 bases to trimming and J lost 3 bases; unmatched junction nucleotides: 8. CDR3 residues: CASSVSGTDGYEQYF. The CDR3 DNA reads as TGTGCCAGCAGCGTCAGCGGGACGGACGGCTACGAGCAGTACTTC. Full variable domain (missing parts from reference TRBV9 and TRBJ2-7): DSGVTQTPKHLITATGQRVTLRCSPRSGDLSVYWYQQSLDQGLQFLIQYYNGEERAKGNILERFSAQQFPDLHSELNLSSLELGDSALYFCASSVSGTDGYEQYFGPGTRLTVT.

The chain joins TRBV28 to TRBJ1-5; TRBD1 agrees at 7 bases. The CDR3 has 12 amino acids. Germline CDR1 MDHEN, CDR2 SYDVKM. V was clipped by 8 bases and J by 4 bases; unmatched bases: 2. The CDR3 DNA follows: TGTGCCAGCGGGACAGAGAATCAGCCCCAGCATTTT. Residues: CASGTENQPQHF. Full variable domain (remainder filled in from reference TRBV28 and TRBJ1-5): DVKVTQSSRYLVKRTGEKVFLECVQDMDHENMFWYRQDPGLGLRLIYFSYDVKMKEKGDIPEGYSVSREKKERFSLILESASTNQTSMYLCASGTENQPQHFGDGTRLSIL.

The CDR3 coding sequence is TGTGCCAGCACCGCGGACAGGGCGAACACTGAAGCTTTCTTT. Its translation: CASTADRANTEAFF. The rearrangement joins TRBV11-2 to TRBJ1-1; 8 positions agree with TRBD1. V shed 7 bases, J shed 1 base, and the junction held 5 bases outside the gene matches. This CDR3 comprises 14 residues. The germline V gene encodes CDR1 SGHAT and CDR2 FQNNGV.

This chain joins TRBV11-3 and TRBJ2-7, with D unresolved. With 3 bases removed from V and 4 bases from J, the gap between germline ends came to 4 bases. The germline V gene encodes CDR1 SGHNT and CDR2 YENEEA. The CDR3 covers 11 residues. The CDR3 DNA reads TGTGCCAGCAGCTTGAGGTACGAGCAGTACTTC. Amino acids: CASSLRYEQYF.

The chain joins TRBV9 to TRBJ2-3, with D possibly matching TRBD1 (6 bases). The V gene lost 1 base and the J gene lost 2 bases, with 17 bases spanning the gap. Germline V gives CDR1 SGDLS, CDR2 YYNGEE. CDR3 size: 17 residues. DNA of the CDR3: TGTGCCAGCAGCGTAAAAGCAGGGGCCCCTATCACAGATACGCAGTATTTT. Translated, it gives CASSVKAGAPITDTQYF.

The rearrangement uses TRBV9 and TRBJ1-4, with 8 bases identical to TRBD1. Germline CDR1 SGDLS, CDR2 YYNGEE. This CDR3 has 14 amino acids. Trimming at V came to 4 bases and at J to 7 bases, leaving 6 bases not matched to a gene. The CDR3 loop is CASSPGQGSEKLFF. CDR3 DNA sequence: TGTGCCAGCAGCCCCGGACAGGGTTCTGAAAAACTGTTTTTT.